Listed below are T cell receptor beta chains from one sample, sequenced in a study of cytomegalovirus exposure and HLA in healthy donors. TCRdb's table, derived via immunoSEQ multiplex PCR, lists solely in-frame clones and lacks some. The top ten clones hold roughly 8% of a sample with over 100,000 clones, around 73% of them seen once. The sample consisted of PBMCs. The source is a man aged 35-49 years in good health and CMV-seronegative. Both conserved end residues are part of each CDR3. The D gene is left open where the match is weak. The size field is filled for only some rows; it gives once, few, many or a size class.

>TRBV6-5|many|NA|TRBJ2-7
CASSLGGRQGHEQYF
TGTGCCAGCAGCCTAGGGGGGCGACAGGGCCACGAGCAGTACTTC
>TRBV6-1|NA|TRBD1|TRBJ2-7
CASSDRQGINEQYF
TGTGCCAGCAGTGATCGACAGGGTATCAACGAGCAGTACTTC
>TRBV7-3|few|NA|TRBJ1-1
CASSSGGNTEAFF
TGTGCCAGCAGCTCGGGAGGGAACACTGAAGCTTTCTTT
>TRBV9|few|NA|TRBJ1-1
CASSVWGGGTEAFF
TGTGCCAGCAGCGTTTGGGGAGGGGGCACTGAAGCTTTCTTT
>TRBV7-2|few|TRBD1|TRBJ1-6
CASSLGWTGASPLHF
TGTGCCAGCAGCTTAGGGTGGACAGGGGCTTCTCCCCTCCACTTT
>TRBV27|NA|NA|TRBJ1-2
CASRPDRSFYGYTF
TGTGCCAGCAGGCCAGACAGGAGTTTCTATGGCTACACCTTC
>TRBV28|NA|NA|TRBJ2-5
CASSARPPYQETQYF
TGTGCCAGCAGCGCGAGGCCGCCGTACCAAGAGACCCAGTACTTC
>TRBV25-1|NA|NA|TRBJ1-2
CASKGRPGEYGYPF
TGTGCCAGCAAAGGTCGTCCCGGGGAATATGGCTACCCCTTC
>TRBV4-2|NA|NA|TRBJ1-1
CASSQEVTGNTEAFF
TGTGCCAGCAGCCAAGAAGTGACGGGGAACACTGAAGCTTTCTTT
>TRBV6-5|once|NA|TRBJ2-7
CASGRGPLYEQYF
TGTGCCAGCGGACGAGGGCCCCTCTACGAGCAGTACTTC
>TRBV5-4|few|NA|TRBJ2-7
CASSLARDKDYEQYF
TGTGCCAGCAGCTTGGCCCGGGACAAAGACTACGAGCAGTACTTC
>TRBV7-6|NA|TRBD2|TRBJ2-3
CASSLGQVGGNTQYF
TGTGCCAGCAGCTTAGGACAAGTGGGGGGGAATACGCAGTATTTT
>TRBV9|NA|NA|TRBJ1-6
CASSVGGRVNSPLHF
TGTGCCAGCAGCGTCGGTGGCAGGGTAAATTCACCCCTCCACTTT
>TRBV9|NA|NA|TRBJ2-3
CASSVAPGATDTQYF
TGTGCCAGCAGCGTAGCACCGGGAGCAACAGATACGCAGTATTTT
>TRBV7-2|NA|TRBD1|TRBJ2-1
CASSQRQGSGEQFF
TGTGCCAGCAGCCAAAGACAGGGATCTGGTGAGCAGTTCTTC
>TRBV7-8|few|TRBD1|TRBJ1-1
CASSLSGTGDYRTEAFF
TGTGCCAGCAGCCTTTCTGGGACAGGGGATTATCGCACTGAAGCTTTCTTT
>TRBV29-1|NA|TRBD1|TRBJ1-1
CSVSREGQGGAFF
TGCAGCGTTAGTCGTGAAGGACAGGGGGGAGCTTTCTTT
>TRBV4-3|NA|NA|TRBJ2-7
CASSQVRSYEQYF
TGCGCCAGCAGCCAAGTTCGCAGCTACGAGCAGTACTTC
>TRBV4-3|once|NA|TRBJ2-1
CASSQEGNYNEQFF
TGCGCCAGCAGCCAAGAGGGCAACTACAATGAGCAGTTCTTC
>TRBV19|NA|TRBD2|TRBJ2-1
CASSRLAGGVNEQFF
TGTGCCAGTAGTAGGTTAGCGGGGGGTGTAAATGAGCAGTTCTTC
>TRBV14|NA|NA|TRBJ1-1
CASSQTQTGTEAFF
TGTGCCAGCAGCCAGACCCAGACGGGCACTGAAGCTTTCTTT
>TRBV19|once|TRBD1|TRBJ1-2
CASSLRDRGGYTF
TGTGCCAGTAGTCTCCGGGACAGGGGTGGCTACACCTTC
>TRBV30|NA|TRBD1|TRBJ1-5
CAWRSYQTGDNQPQHF
TGTGCCTGGAGGTCCTACCAGACAGGGGACAATCAGCCCCAGCATTTT
>TRBV19|NA|TRBD1|TRBJ1-5
CASRRDLGQGNQPQHF
TGTGCCAGTAGAAGGGACTTGGGACAGGGCAATCAGCCCCAGCATTTT
>TRBV7-2|once|TRBD1|TRBJ1-2
CASKQGAGGYTF
TGTGCCAGCAAACAGGGGGCGGGCGGCTACACCTTC
>TRBV6-5|NA|NA|TRBJ1-3
CASSTGTGNTIYF
TGTGCCAGCAGTACAGGGACGGGTAACACCATATATTTT
>TRBV6-6|NA|TRBD1|TRBJ2-7
CASTGQGLFDEQYF
TGTGCCAGCACAGGACAGGGCCTTTTCGACGAGCAGTACTTC
>TRBV5-1|NA|NA|TRBJ1-3
CASSEMTGGSGNTIYF
TGCGCCAGCAGCGAAATGACGGGAGGCTCTGGAAACACCATATATTTT
>TRBV19|NA|NA|TRBJ1-5
CASSITSGADSNQPQHF
TGTGCCAGTAGTATAACGTCAGGGGCCGATAGCAATCAGCCCCAGCATTTT
>TRBV5-6|NA|NA|TRBJ1-2
CASSSKPDSYGYTF
TGTGCCAGCAGCTCCAAGCCGGACAGCTATGGCTACACCTTC
>TRBV7-2|NA|NA|TRBJ2-3
CASSSLGVTQYF
TGTGCCAGCAGCTCCCTGGGAGTTACGCAGTATTTT
>TRBV13|NA|TRBD2|TRBJ2-2
CASSLYLSGGTGELFF
TGTGCCAGCAGCTTATATCTTAGCGGGGGGACCGGGGAGCTGTTTTTT
>TRBV5-6|NA|TRBD1|TRBJ2-3
CASSWTLQGATDTQYF
TGTGCCAGCAGCTGGACCTTACAGGGGGCCACAGATACGCAGTATTTT
>TRBV7-2|NA|NA|TRBJ2-4
CASSLTTGTKNIQYF
TGTGCCAGCAGCTTGACCACCGGGACTAAAAACATTCAGTACTTC
>TRBV27|NA|TRBD2|TRBJ2-1
CASSTGTRYEQFF
TGTGCCAGCAGTACCGGGACTAGGTATGAGCAGTTCTTC
>TRBV5-1|NA|TRBD1|TRBJ1-2
CASSLGQGGYTF
TGCGCCAGCAGCCTCGGACAGGGCGGCTACACCTTC
>TRBV29-1|few|NA|TRBJ2-7
CSVRGGGTYEQYF
TGCAGCGTACGGGGAGGCGGAACCTACGAGCAGTACTTC
>TRBV4-1|few|TRBD1|TRBJ2-7
CASGPGQGYEQYF
TGCGCCAGCGGACCGGGACAGGGTTACGAGCAGTACTTC
>TRBV4-1|NA|TRBD1|TRBJ2-5
CASSQKTGTGGQETQYF
TGCGCCAGCAGCCAAAAAACCGGGACAGGGGGCCAAGAGACCCAGTACTTC
>TRBV7-4|few|TRBD2|TRBJ2-3
CASSSRAHRGGGTDTQYF
TGTGCCAGCAGCTCCCGTGCTCACCGGGGGGGAGGCACAGATACGCAGTATTTT
>TRBV4-3|once|NA|TRBJ1-5
CASSQDHRDQPQHF
TGCGCCAGCAGCCAAGATCATAGAGATCAGCCCCAGCATTTT
>TRBV7-2|NA|TRBD2|TRBJ2-5
CASSLNPTSGVRAQYF
TGTGCCAGCAGCTTAAACCCGACTAGCGGGGTTAGGGCCCAGTACTTC
>TRBV20-1|NA|NA|TRBJ2-5
CSATGKETQYF
TGCAGTGCTACAGGGAAGGAGACCCAGTACTTC
>TRBV12-5|NA|TRBD1|TRBJ1-5
CASGPGTGNQPQHF
TGTGCTAGTGGTCCGGGGACAGGCAATCAGCCCCAGCATTTT
>TRBV7-8|few|NA|TRBJ1-2
CASSPVVSGHLTVYGYTF
TGTGCCAGCAGCCCCGTGGTCAGCGGGCATCTCACAGTATATGGCTACACCTTC
>TRBV19|NA|TRBD1|TRBJ1-6
CASSILRAAGTGDKPLHF
TGTGCCAGTAGTATATTAAGGGCCGCCGGGACAGGGGACAAACCCCTCCACTTT
>TRBV9|NA|NA|TRBJ1-5
CASSPTLGGDGQPQHF
TGTGCCAGCAGCCCCACGCTGGGCGGGGATGGACAGCCCCAGCATTTT
>TRBV5-4|few|NA|TRBJ1-1
CASSPPGIGNTEAFF
TGTGCCAGCAGCCCCCCGGGGATTGGGAACACTGAAGCTTTCTTT
>TRBV5-3|NA|TRBD1|TRBJ1-5
CARSLNRDRPIGSNQPQHF
TGTGCCAGAAGCTTGAATAGGGACAGGCCAATTGGGAGCAATCAGCCCCAGCATTTT
>TRBV4-1|NA|NA|TRBJ1-2
CASSHRQRQLYGYTF
TGCGCCAGCAGCCACCGTCAGCGACAGCTCTATGGCTACACCTTC
>TRBV7-9|NA|NA|TRBJ2-3
CASRAGGTDTQYF
TGTGCCAGCAGAGCAGGGGGCACAGATACGCAGTATTTT
>TRBV5-1|NA|TRBD2|TRBJ2-1
CASSPGLAGTYNEQFF
TGCGCCAGCAGCCCGGGACTAGCGGGGACCTACAATGAGCAGTTCTTC
>TRBV4-3|NA|NA|TRBJ2-7
CASSPAGGAYEQYF
TGCGCCAGCAGCCCCGCCGGGGGTGCCTACGAGCAGTACTTC
>TRBV6-1|NA|TRBD1|TRBJ2-7
CASGWDSTYEQYF
TGTGCCAGCGGGTGGGACAGTACCTACGAGCAGTACTTC
>TRBV7-9|once|TRBD2|TRBJ2-1
CASSRTSGGYNEQFF
TGTGCCAGCAGCCGGACTAGCGGGGGGTACAATGAGCAGTTCTTC
>TRBV14|NA|NA|TRBJ2-7
CASGTGSEQYF
TGTGCCAGCGGAACAGGTAGCGAGCAGTACTTC
>TRBV9|NA|NA|TRBJ1-1
CASSVRQENTEAFF
TGTGCCAGCAGCGTTCGACAGGAGAACACTGAAGCTTTCTTT
>TRBV4-1|NA|NA|TRBJ1-2
CASSRPHWRNGEYTF
TGCGCCAGCAGCCGCCCTCATTGGAGAAACGGGGAGTATACCTTC
>TRBV4-3|NA|NA|TRBJ1-4
CASSQGNRVEKLFF
TGCGCCAGCAGCCAAGGGAACAGGGTTGAAAAACTGTTTTTT
>TRBV15|NA|NA|TRBJ2-2
CATSRDRGNTGELFF
TGTGCCACCAGCAGAGATCGGGGTAACACCGGGGAGCTGTTTTTT